The subject of this entry is one TCR beta chain. The sample originates from a study of human T cells and chemical hapten exposure. Germline V gene sequence: CDR1 MNHEY, CDR2 SVGAGI. Trimming stripped 6 bases from V and 4 bases from J, with 15 bases between. The CDR3 loop spans 14 amino acids. Sample time point: pre-sensitization, week 0. Specified treatment: therapeutic diphenylcyclopropenone sensitization with weekly scalp DPC. Sample donors consisted of patients with alopecia, aged 18 to 70 years, who were suitable for DPC. TCRdb processed the RACE reads anew with MiXCR; each CDR3 protein has one entry. The sample records about 270,000 distinct CDR3 sequences, just under 8% being singletons.

The sequence was collected from a young man with alopecia areata. Some clones in this sample may be carry-over from other donors' samples. The material sequenced was whole blood, taken in connection with sensitization to the hapten diphenylcyclopropenone (DPC). This chain uses TRBV6-5 with TRBJ1-2; D gene uncertain. The CDR3 loop is CASSLRSIGYGYTF. The CDR3 DNA is TGTGCCAGCAGCCTCAGGAGTATAGGCTATGGCTACACCTTC.